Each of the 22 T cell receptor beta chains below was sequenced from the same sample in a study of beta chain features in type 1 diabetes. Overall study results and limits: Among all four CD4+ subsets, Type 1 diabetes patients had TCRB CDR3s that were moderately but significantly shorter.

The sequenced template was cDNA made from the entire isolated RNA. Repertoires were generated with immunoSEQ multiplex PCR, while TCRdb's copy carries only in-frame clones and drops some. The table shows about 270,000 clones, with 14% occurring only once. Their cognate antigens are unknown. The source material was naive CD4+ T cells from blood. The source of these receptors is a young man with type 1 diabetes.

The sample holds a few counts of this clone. CDR3 amino acids: CASGNRGESTEAFF. The CDR3 DNA is TGTGCCAGCGGCAATCGGGGGGAGAGCACTGAAGCTTTCTTT. The chain has TRBV5-4 and TRBJ1-1; possibly TRBD1 for D (5 bases). From germline, CDR1 is SGHNT and CDR2 YYREEE (reference sequence). Trimming shortened V by 7 bases and J by 4 bases, and 17 bases separated the two germline ends. This CDR3 is 14 amino acids long.

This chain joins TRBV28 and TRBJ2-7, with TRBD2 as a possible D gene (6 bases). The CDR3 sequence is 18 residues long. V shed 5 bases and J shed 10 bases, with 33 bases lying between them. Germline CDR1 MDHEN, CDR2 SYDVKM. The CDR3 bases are TGTGCCAGCAGTGCACCGGGTATGGGAGGCTCGTCCGGGTGGTGCCAGTACTTC. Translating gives CASSAPGMGGSSGWCQYF. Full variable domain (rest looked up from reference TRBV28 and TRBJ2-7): DVKVTQSSRYLVKRTGEKVFLECVQDMDHENMFWYRQDPGLGLRLIYFSYDVKMKEKGDIPEGYSVSREKKERFSLILESASTNQTSMYLCASSAPGMGGSSGWCQYFGPGTRLTVT.

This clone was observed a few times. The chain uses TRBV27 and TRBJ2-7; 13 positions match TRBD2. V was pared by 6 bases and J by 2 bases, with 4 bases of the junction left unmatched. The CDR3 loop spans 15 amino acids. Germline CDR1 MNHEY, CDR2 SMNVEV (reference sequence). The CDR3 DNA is TGTGCCAGCAGCCGACTAGCGGGAGGACCCTACGAGCAGTACTTC. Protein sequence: CASSRLAGGPYEQYF.

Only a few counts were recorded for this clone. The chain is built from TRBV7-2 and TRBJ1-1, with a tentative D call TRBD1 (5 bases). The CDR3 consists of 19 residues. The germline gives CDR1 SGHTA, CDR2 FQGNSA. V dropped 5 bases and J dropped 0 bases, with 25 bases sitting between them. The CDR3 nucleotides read TGTGCCAGCAGCCCCTACAGGCGGAGTTCCGTGGGATTGAACACTGAAGCTTTCTTT. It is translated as CASSPYRRSSVGLNTEAFF.

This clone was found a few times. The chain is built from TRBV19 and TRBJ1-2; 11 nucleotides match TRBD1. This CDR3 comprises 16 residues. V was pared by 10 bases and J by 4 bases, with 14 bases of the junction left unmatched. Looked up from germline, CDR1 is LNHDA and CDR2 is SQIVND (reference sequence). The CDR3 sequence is CATLGTGGFVGYGYTF. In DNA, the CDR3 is TGTGCCACTCTTGGGACAGGGGGATTTGTCGGCTATGGCTACACCTTC.

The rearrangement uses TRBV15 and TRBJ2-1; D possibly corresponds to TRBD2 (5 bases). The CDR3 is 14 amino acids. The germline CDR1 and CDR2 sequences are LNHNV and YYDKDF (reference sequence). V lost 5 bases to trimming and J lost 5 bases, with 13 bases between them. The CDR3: CATSRGSGNNEQFF. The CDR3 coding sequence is TGTGCCACCAGCCGTGGCTCGGGAAACAATGAGCAGTTCTTC.

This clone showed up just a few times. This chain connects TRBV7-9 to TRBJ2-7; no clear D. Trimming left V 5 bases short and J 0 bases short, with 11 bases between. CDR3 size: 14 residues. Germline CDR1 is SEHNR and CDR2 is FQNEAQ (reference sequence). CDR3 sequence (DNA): TGTGCCAGCAGCCCCCAGTCTAGCTCCTACGAGCAGTACTTC. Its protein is CASSPQSSSYEQYF.

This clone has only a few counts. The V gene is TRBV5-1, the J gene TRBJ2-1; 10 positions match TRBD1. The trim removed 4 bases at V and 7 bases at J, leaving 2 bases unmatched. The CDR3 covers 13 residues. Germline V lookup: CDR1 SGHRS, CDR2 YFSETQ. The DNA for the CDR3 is TGCGCCAGCAGCGGACAGGGGGGGAATGAGCAGTTCTTC. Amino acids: CASSGQGGNEQFF.

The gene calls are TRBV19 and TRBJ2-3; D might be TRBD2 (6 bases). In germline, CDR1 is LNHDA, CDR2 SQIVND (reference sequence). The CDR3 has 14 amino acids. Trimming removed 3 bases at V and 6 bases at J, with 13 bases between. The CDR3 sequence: CASSIQSAGDTQYF. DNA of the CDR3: TGTGCCAGTAGTATTCAATCGGCGGGGGATACGCAGTATTTT.

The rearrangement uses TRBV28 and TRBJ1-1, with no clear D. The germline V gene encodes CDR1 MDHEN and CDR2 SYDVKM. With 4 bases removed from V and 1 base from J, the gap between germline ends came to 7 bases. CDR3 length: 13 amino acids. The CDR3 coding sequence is TGTGCCAGCAGTTCGGCAGGGAACACTGAAGCTTTCTTT. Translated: CASSSAGNTEAFF.

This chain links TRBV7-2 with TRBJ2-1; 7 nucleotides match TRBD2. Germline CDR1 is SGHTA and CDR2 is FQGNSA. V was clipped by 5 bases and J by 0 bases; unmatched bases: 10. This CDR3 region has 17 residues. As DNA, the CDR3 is TGTGCCAGCAGCCTCCGTATTAAGCGGGACTCCTACAATGAGCAGTTCTTC. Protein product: CASSLRIKRDSYNEQFF.

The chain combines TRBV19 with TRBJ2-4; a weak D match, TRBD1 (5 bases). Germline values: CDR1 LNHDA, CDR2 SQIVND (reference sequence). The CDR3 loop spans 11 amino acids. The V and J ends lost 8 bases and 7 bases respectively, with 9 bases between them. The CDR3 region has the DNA TGTGCCAGTGGGGCAGAGAACATTCAGTACTTC. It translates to CASGAENIQYF.

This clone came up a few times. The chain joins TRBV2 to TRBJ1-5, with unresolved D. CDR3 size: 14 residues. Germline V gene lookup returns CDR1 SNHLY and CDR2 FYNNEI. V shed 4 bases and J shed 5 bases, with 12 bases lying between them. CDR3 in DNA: TGTGCCAGCAGTGCTCAGACAACCTATCAGCCCCAGCATTTT. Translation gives CASSAQTTYQPQHF.

This chain's CDR3 is CASRRGHNEQFF. The CDR3 nucleotides are TGTGCCAGCAGGCGGGGACACAATGAGCAGTTCTTC. The rearrangement links TRBV7-2 to TRBJ2-1, with D perhaps TRBD2 (6 bases). The CDR3 has 12 amino acids. Germline V lookup: CDR1 SGHTA, CDR2 FQGNSA. The V end was cut by 6 bases, the J end by 5 bases, with 8 bases between.

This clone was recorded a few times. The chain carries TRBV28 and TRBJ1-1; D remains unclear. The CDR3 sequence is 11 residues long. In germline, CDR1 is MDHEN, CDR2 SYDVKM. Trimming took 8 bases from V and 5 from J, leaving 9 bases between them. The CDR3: CASLSGTEAFF. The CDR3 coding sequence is TGTGCCAGCCTTTCAGGTACTGAAGCTTTCTTT.

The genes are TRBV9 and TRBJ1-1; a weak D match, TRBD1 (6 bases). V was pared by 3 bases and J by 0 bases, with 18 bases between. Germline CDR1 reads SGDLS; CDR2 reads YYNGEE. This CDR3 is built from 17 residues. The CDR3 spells CASSEGQGSYMNTEAFF. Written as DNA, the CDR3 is TGTGCCAGCAGCGAAGGGCAGGGGAGTTACATGAACACTGAAGCTTTCTTT.

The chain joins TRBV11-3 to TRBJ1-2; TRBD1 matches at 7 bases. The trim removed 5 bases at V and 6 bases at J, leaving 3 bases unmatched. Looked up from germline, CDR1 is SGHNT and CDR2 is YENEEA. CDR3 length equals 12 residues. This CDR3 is CASSATGNGYTF. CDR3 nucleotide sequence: TGTGCCAGCAGCGCGACAGGGAATGGCTACACCTTC.

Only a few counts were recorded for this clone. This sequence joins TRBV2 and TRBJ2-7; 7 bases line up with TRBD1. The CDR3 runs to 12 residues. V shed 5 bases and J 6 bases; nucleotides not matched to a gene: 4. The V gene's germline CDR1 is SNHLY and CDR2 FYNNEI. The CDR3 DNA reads TGTGCCAGCAGTCCTACAGGGGCCGAGCAGTACTTC. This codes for CASSPTGAEQYF.

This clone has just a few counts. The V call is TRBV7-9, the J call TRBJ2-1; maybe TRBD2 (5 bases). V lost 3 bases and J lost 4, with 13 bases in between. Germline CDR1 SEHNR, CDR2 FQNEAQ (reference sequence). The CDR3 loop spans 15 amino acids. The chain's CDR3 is CASSLSAGTYNEQFF. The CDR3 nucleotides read TGTGCCAGCAGCTTGTCCGCGGGTACTTACAATGAGCAGTTCTTC.

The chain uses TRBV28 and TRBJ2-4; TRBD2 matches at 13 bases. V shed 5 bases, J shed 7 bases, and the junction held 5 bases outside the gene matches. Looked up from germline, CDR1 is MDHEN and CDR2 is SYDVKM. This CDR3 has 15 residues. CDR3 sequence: CASSRTSGGPNIQYF. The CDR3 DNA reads TGTGCCAGCAGTCGGACTAGCGGGGGTCCCAACATTCAGTACTTC.

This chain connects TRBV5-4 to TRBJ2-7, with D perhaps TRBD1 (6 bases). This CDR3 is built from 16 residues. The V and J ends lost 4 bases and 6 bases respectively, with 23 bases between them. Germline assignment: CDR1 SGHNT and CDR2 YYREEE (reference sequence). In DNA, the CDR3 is TGTGCCAGCAGCGTCGGGACAACCGGTGTGGAAAGCGAGCAGTACTTC. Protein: CASSVGTTGVESEQYF.

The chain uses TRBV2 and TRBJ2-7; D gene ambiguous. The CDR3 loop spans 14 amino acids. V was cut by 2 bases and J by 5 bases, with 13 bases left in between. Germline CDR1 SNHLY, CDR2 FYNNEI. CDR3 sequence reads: CASSESAFRDEQYF. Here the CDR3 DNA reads TGTGCCAGCAGTGAATCCGCTTTCCGCGACGAGCAGTACTTC.